The 28 T cell receptor beta chains presented below share a single source sample, sequenced in a study of OX40 agonist ivuxolimab in advanced cancers. The method was immunoSEQ multiplex PCR; TCRdb's version includes in-frame clones alone and lacks a portion of them. The table includes over 50,000 clones, approximately 82% detected once. Sequences were derived from CD4+ or CD8+ T cells sorted from blood, sampled in a trial of the OX40 agonist ivuxolimab. The receptors were gathered from an adult with an advanced solid tumor such as melanoma, head and neck, liver or kidney cancer.

The V gene is TRBV2, the J gene TRBJ2-7, with no clear D. CDR3 length equals 15 residues. CDR1 SNHLY and CDR2 FYNNEI come from the germline V gene. The ends were cut back, 4 bases at V and 0 bases at J, with 13 bases in the middle. This CDR3 is CASSALGGGSYEQYF. CDR3 coding DNA: TGTGCCAGCAGTGCTTTGGGTGGCGGCTCCTACGAGCAGTACTTC. The whole variable domain, filled in from reference TRBV2 and TRBJ2-7, reads EPEVTQTPSHQVTQMGQEVILRCVPISNHLYFYWYRQILGQKVEFLVSFYNNEISEKSEIFDDQFSVERPDGSNFTLKIRSTKLEDSAMYFCASSALGGGSYEQYFGPGTRLTVT.

The chain joins TRBV27 to TRBJ1-5; D possibly corresponds to TRBD1 (5 bases). This CDR3 comprises 13 residues. The V end was cut by 0 bases, the J end by 7 bases, with 7 bases between. From germline, CDR1 is MNHEY and CDR2 SMNVEV (reference sequence). In nucleotides, the CDR3 is TGTGCCAGCAGTTTATCGGACAACCAGCCCCAGCATTTT. It translates to CASSLSDNQPQHF.

This chain connects TRBV5-4 to TRBJ2-6; D gene ambiguous. The CDR3 runs 16 residues. CDR1 is SGHNT and CDR2 is YYREEE in the germline V gene (reference sequence). Between the trimmed V and J ends, which lost 0 bases and 3 bases, there was a span of 10 bases. CDR3 sequence: CASSLAWFIGANVLTF. CDR3 nucleotides: TGTGCCAGCAGCTTGGCCTGGTTTATTGGGGCCAACGTCCTGACTTTC.

This clone was seen only once. The chain couples TRBV10-3 to TRBJ2-5; 8 bases are shared with TRBD1. Near its end, the DNA agrees better with TRBJ2-7, so the J call may be wrong. CDR3 length equals 16 residues. Germline CDR1 is ENHRY and CDR2 is SYGVKD. CDR3 sequence: CAISEPTGQGPYEQYF. CDR3 bases: TGTGCCATCAGTGAGCCGACTGGACAGGGCCCCTACGAGCAGTACTTC.

This clone was seen just once. The V call is TRBV11-2, the J call TRBJ2-7; TRBD1 matches at 8 bases. Trimming at V came to 1 base and at J to 4 bases, leaving 12 bases not matched to a gene. This CDR3 is built from 17 residues. CDR1 and CDR2 (germline): SGHAT, FQNNGV. The CDR3 nucleotides read TGTGCCAGCAGCTTAGTTCGGGGGCAGGGGGCGCCTTACGAGCAGTACTTC. Amino acids: CASSLVRGQGAPYEQYF.

V gene TRBV5-8 combines with J gene TRBJ2-5, with a weak D call TRBD1 (6 bases). Germline CDR1 SGHTS, CDR2 YDEGEE. V shed 5 bases and J shed 1 base, with 12 bases lying between them. CDR3 length equals 14 residues. The CDR3 spells CASRSQGIQETQYF. The CDR3 DNA follows: TGTGCCAGCAGATCACAGGGAATCCAAGAGACCCAGTACTTC.

This rearrangement joins TRBV30 to TRBJ1-3; a weak D match, TRBD1 (5 bases). This CDR3 is 13 amino acids long. Trimming removed 4 bases at V and 5 bases at J, with 12 bases between. The germline CDR1 and CDR2 sequences are GTSNPN and SVGIG (reference sequence). The chain's CDR3 is CAWTRQSRNTIYF. The CDR3 DNA follows: TGTGCCTGGACAAGACAGAGTCGAAACACCATATATTTT.

The V gene is TRBV18, the J gene TRBJ1-1, with a tentative D call TRBD1 (5 bases). There are 16 residues in the CDR3. The germline V and J ends were trimmed by 2 bases and 1 base, with 14 bases remaining between them. Germline V gene lookup returns CDR1 KGHSH and CDR2 LQKENI. The CDR3 region is CASSPSGAGQNTEAFF. The DNA of the CDR3 is TGTGCCAGCTCACCATCGGGAGCAGGGCAGAACACTGAAGCTTTCTTT. Looking up the rest from reference TRBV18 and TRBJ1-1 gives the full variable domain: NAGVMQNPRHLVRRRGQEARLRCSPMKGHSHVYWYRQLPEEGLKFMVYLQKENIIDESGMPKERFSAEFPKEGPSILRIQQVVRGDSAAYFCASSPSGAGQNTEAFFGQGTRLTVV.

This chain's CDR3 is CASSSRGDTGELFF. DNA of the CDR3: TGTGCCAGCAGCTCCCGGGGTGACACCGGGGAGCTGTTTTTT. The rearrangement joins TRBV7-2 to TRBJ2-2, with D possibly being TRBD2 (5 bases). Germline assignment: CDR1 SGHTA and CDR2 FQGNSA. The CDR3 is 14 residues long. V was cut by 4 bases and J by 3 bases, with 9 bases left in between.

V is TRBV10-2 and J is TRBJ2-7; weak D call: TRBD1 (7 bases). The CDR3 has 15 residues. Deletions cut 7 bases from V and 2 bases from J, with 18 bases between. The V gene's germline CDR1 is WSHSY and CDR2 SAAADI. CDR3 sequence (DNA): TGCGCCAGCACCAAGGGGGCGGGACTCGCCTACGAGCAGTACTTC. Protein product: CASTKGAGLAYEQYF.

This clone has just one count. This rearrangement joins TRBV7-9 to TRBJ2-7; D uncertain. Germline V CDR1 and CDR2: SEHNR, FQNEAQ (reference sequence). The germline V and J ends were trimmed by 3 bases and 7 bases, with 7 bases remaining between them. The CDR3 consists of 11 residues. The DNA of the CDR3 is TGTGCCAGCAGCTTCACCAGGGAGCAGTACTTC. The encoded protein is CASSFTREQYF.

The chain has TRBV2 and TRBJ2-7, with D possibly being TRBD2 (6 bases). The V end was cut by 4 bases, the J end by 3 bases, with 10 bases between. The CDR3 covers 13 residues. Germline V lookup: CDR1 SNHLY, CDR2 FYNNEI. Written as DNA, the CDR3 is TGTGCCAGCAGTGGGTTGCGGGGCTACGAGCAGTACTTC. Its translation: CASSGLRGYEQYF.

This clone was picked up a small number of times. This chain uses TRBV29-1 with TRBJ2-1, with D possibly TRBD2 on 5 matching bases. V shed 2 bases and J shed 5 bases, with 7 bases lying between them. The CDR3 sequence is 12 residues long. Germline V gene data show CDR1 as SQVTM and CDR2 as ANQGSEA. This CDR3 reads CSVELRDNEQFF. CDR3 sequence (DNA): TGCAGCGTTGAATTGCGGGACAATGAGCAGTTCTTC.

This clone was counted a single time. The gene calls are TRBV6-6 and TRBJ2-1; TRBD2 matches 11 bases. CDR3 length: 16 residues. V dropped 4 bases and J dropped 8; count of bases not matched to a gene: 10. CDR1 and CDR2 from the germline V gene are MNHNY and SVGAGI (reference sequence). DNA of the CDR3: TGTGCCAGCAGTTTGGGTAGCGGGAGGGCCTTTGATGAGCAGTTCTTC. Its translation is CASSLGSGRAFDEQFF.

The chain joins TRBV9 to TRBJ2-1; TRBD1 or TRBD2 may be the D gene (7 bases each). The CDR3 spans 17 residues. V gave up 2 bases and J gave up 6 bases, with 21 bases separating them. CDR1 SGDLS and CDR2 YYNGEE come from the germline V gene. The CDR3 loop reads CASSVEQGGLVVNEQFF. CDR3 in DNA: TGTGCCAGCAGCGTCGAGCAGGGGGGGCTAGTCGTCAATGAGCAGTTCTTC.

The rearrangement uses TRBV2 and TRBJ1-5, with 8 bases lining up with TRBD1. Germline V gene lookup returns CDR1 SNHLY and CDR2 FYNNEI. Trimming at V came to 5 bases and at J to 0 bases, leaving 6 bases not matched to a gene. The CDR3 contains 16 residues. In DNA form, the CDR3 reads TGTGCCAGCAGTTTACAGGGGGGACGTAGCAATCAGCCCCAGCATTTT. Encoded protein: CASSLQGGRSNQPQHF.

This clone was recorded a few times. This sequence joins TRBV28 and TRBJ2-3, with 7 bases lining up with TRBD2. Germline lookup yields CDR1 MDHEN and CDR2 SYDVKM. Trimming at V came to 1 base and at J to 4 bases, leaving 5 bases not matched to a gene. This CDR3 is built from 15 residues. In nucleotides, the CDR3 is TGTGCCAGCAGTTTATCCGGGGGAGGGGCAGATACGCAGTATTTT. It codes for CASSLSGGGADTQYF.

The gene calls are TRBV13 and TRBJ2-6; D remains ambiguous. The CDR3 covers 16 residues. From germline, CDR1 is PRHDT and CDR2 FYEKMQ (reference sequence). The V end was cut by 2 bases, the J end by 0 bases, with 8 bases between. The CDR3 sequence: CASSLQETSGANVLTF. CDR3 DNA: TGTGCCAGCAGCTTACAGGAAACCTCTGGGGCCAACGTCCTGACTTTC.

The chain employs TRBV5-1 and TRBJ2-5; D not resolved. Germline CDR1 reads SGHRS; CDR2 reads YFSETQ. Between the trimmed V and J ends, which lost 0 bases and 1 base, there was a span of 7 bases. CDR3 length: 14 residues. The CDR3 loop is CASSLAAAQETQYF. The CDR3 coding sequence is TGCGCCAGCAGCTTGGCGGCTGCCCAAGAGACCCAGTACTTC.

The chain combines TRBV28 with TRBJ1-3; tentative D call: TRBD1 (5 bases). In germline, CDR1 is MDHEN, CDR2 SYDVKM. V was pared by 5 bases and J by 4 bases, with 21 bases between. The CDR3 runs to 17 residues. The CDR3 bases are TGTGCCAGCAGTCCCCCGATTGGGGGTTTTGAAGGAAACACCATATATTTT. Residues: CASSPPIGGFEGNTIYF. Drawing the rest from reference TRBV28 and TRBJ1-3, the complete variable domain is DVKVTQSSRYLVKRTGEKVFLECVQDMDHENMFWYRQDPGLGLRLIYFSYDVKMKEKGDIPEGYSVSREKKERFSLILESASTNQTSMYLCASSPPIGGFEGNTIYFGEGSWLTVV.

The V and J genes are TRBV30 and TRBJ2-3; D is uncertain. The CDR3 is 12 amino acids. CDR1 and CDR2 from the germline V gene are GTSNPN and SVGIG (reference sequence). Trimming left V 3 bases short and J 2 bases short, with 6 bases between. The CDR3 reads CAWSETTDTQYF. The CDR3 DNA sequence: TGTGCCTGGAGCGAGACCACAGATACGCAGTATTTT.

This clone was observed a few times. The V gene is TRBV28, the J gene TRBJ1-3; D gene uncertain. The germline V gene encodes CDR1 MDHEN and CDR2 SYDVKM. The CDR3 extends over 15 amino acids. Between the trimmed V and J ends, which lost 2 bases and 2 bases, there was a span of 10 bases. CDR3 nucleotide sequence: TGTGCCAGCAGTTTAGCCCCGACGGCTGGAAACACCATATATTTT. This sequence encodes CASSLAPTAGNTIYF.

This clone was seen just once. This chain links TRBV18 with TRBJ1-1; 8 bases are shared with TRBD1. Germline CDR1 is KGHSH and CDR2 is LQKENI. This CDR3 is built from 15 residues. V lost 4 bases to trimming and J lost 5 bases; unmatched junction nucleotides: 9. The CDR3 DNA follows: TGTGCCAGCTCACTAAATGCCGACAGGGGAACTGAAGCTTTCTTT. Protein sequence: CASSLNADRGTEAFF.

This clone came up a few times. V is TRBV6-5 and J is TRBJ2-7; TRBD1 is a possible D gene (5 bases). With 7 bases removed from V and 2 bases from J, the gap between germline ends came to 18 bases. CDR3 length: 15 residues. The germline V gene has CDR1 MNHEY and CDR2 SVGAGI. The CDR3 reads CASKAYKGSAYEQYF. CDR3 coding DNA: TGTGCCAGCAAGGCTTATAAGGGGTCGGCCTACGAGCAGTACTTC.

This chain links TRBV7-3 with TRBJ2-2; TRBD1 might be the D (6 bases). Germline V gene sequence: CDR1 SGHTA, CDR2 FQGTGA. The CDR3 spans 13 residues. Trimming shortened V by 5 bases and J by 4 bases, and 8 bases separated the two germline ends. CDR3 amino acids: CASSKQGTGELFF. The CDR3 DNA sequence: TGTGCCAGCAGCAAACAGGGCACCGGGGAGCTGTTTTTT.

The chain has TRBV7-2 and TRBJ2-7; 11 nucleotides match TRBD2. With 5 bases clipped from V and 4 bases from J, the junction kept 7 bases outside the gene matches. Germline loops: CDR1 SGHTA, CDR2 FQGNSA. CDR3 length: 15 amino acids. CDR3 sequence reads: CASSPRLAGRYEQYF. Here the CDR3 DNA reads TGTGCCAGCAGCCCCAGACTAGCGGGACGGTACGAGCAGTACTTC.

The chain recombines TRBV6-1 with TRBJ2-2, with no clear D. Germline CDR1 MNHNS, CDR2 SASEGT. Between the trimmed V and J ends, which lost 3 bases and 6 bases, there was a span of 5 bases. This CDR3 is 12 amino acids long. CDR3 DNA: TGTGCCAGCAGTGATGGCCCCGGGGAGCTGTTTTTT. This translates into CASSDGPGELFF.

The CDR3 DNA reads TGTGCCATCAGTGAGGGGCCGGTTTCCAACGAGCAGTACTTC. It specifies CAISEGPVSNEQYF. V usage is TRBV10-3 and J usage is TRBJ2-5; D remains unclear. The DNA end is a closer match to TRBJ2-7, so the J assignment may be wrong. The CDR3 extends over 14 amino acids. The germline gives CDR1 ENHRY, CDR2 SYGVKD.